The sequence of this T cell receptor (beta chain) was determined in a study of OX40 agonist ivuxolimab in advanced cancers. Whole-study context: At 0.01 to 10 mg/kg, ivuxolimab was administered intravenously to patients every 2 weeks.

The germline gives CDR1 MNHEY, CDR2 SMNVEV (reference sequence). This CDR3 is 14 amino acids long. The repertoire was sequenced with immunoSEQ multiplex PCR; TCRdb's copy has only in-frame clones and lacks some. The sample records 70,000 to 95,000 clones, 91% being singletons. This sequence was found in an adult with an advanced solid tumor such as melanoma, head and neck, liver or kidney cancer. This specimen consisted of CD4+ or CD8+ T cells sorted from blood, obtained in a trial of the OX40 agonist ivuxolimab. The V and J genes are TRBV27 and TRBJ2-5; 12 positions match TRBD2. Near its end, the DNA agrees better with TRBJ2-7, so the J call may be wrong. The DNA of the CDR3 is TGTGCCAGCAGTCAGACTAGCGGGAGTACCGAGCAGTACTTC. It translates to CASSQTSGSTEQYF.